Listed below are T cell receptor beta chains from one sample, sequenced in a study of T cells after yellow fever vaccination. MiXCR was run by TCRdb on the 5' RACE reads, yielding one entry per CDR3 protein. In the table there are 250,000 to 400,000 distinct CDR3 sequences, about 4.5% of which are singletons. This material consisted of PBMCs, taken 15 days after the yellow fever booster vaccination. All receptors derive from a man aged 18-30 years who received the YFV17D yellow fever vaccine. Each CDR3 is given with its conserved first and last residue. The order of the fields is CDR3 DNA, CDR3 protein, clone size, D gene, V gene, J gene. A D gene is named only where the DNA matches it firmly. Some rows have no size entry. The others give once, few or many, or a class for an expanded clone.

TGTGCCAGCAGCTTGATGGGGGCAGGGACCGGGGAGCTGTTTTTT	CASSLMGAGTGELFF	-	-	TRBV7-3	TRBJ2-2
TGCAGCGTCAGACAGGGAGAGCATCAGCCCCAGCATTTT	CSVRQGEHQPQHF	many	TRBD1	TRBV29-1	TRBJ1-5
TGTGCCACTAGGCAGGGGGCGAGAAATGAGCAGTTCTTC	CATRQGARNEQFF	many	TRBD1	TRBV12-3/TRBV12-4	TRBJ2-1
TGTGCCAGCAGGGCTGCCTTAGCGGGGGGGACCTACGAGCAGTACTTC	CASRAALAGGTYEQYF	-	TRBD2	TRBV7-2	TRBJ2-7
TGTGCTAGTGGTCCGGACAGCTTAGATACGCAGTATTTT	CASGPDSLDTQYF	many	-	TRBV12-5	TRBJ2-3
TGTGCCAGTAGAGGGACAGCCTCCTACAATGAGCAGTTCTTC	CASRGTASYNEQFF	many	TRBD1	TRBV27	TRBJ2-1
TGTGCCAGCAGCTTAGGACAGTATAGCTACGAGCAGTACTTC	CASSLGQYSYEQYF	few	-	TRBV7-8	TRBJ2-7
TGTGCCAGCTCCGGGCCCTGGGGGGAGACCCAGTACTTC	CASSGPWGETQYF	many	-	TRBV5-6	TRBJ2-5
TGCGCCAGCAGGATACCAGGGGGTGTTGGTCGGTATGGCTACACCTTC	CASRIPGGVGRYGYTF	many	TRBD1	TRBV5-1	TRBJ1-2
TGTGCCATCAGTGAACAGGTCTCGAACTATGGCTACACCTTC	CAISEQVSNYGYTF	many	-	TRBV10-3	TRBJ1-2
TGCAGTGCCTTCCTAGCGGGGGGTTTTGAGCAGTTCTTC	CSAFLAGGFEQFF	-	TRBD2	TRBV20-1	TRBJ2-1
TGTGCCAGCAGTCTCAAGAACACAGATACGCAGTATTTT	CASSLKNTDTQYF	few	-	TRBV6-6	TRBJ2-3
TGCGCCAGCAGCTTCGGACTAGTGGAGACCCAGTACTTC	CASSFGLVETQYF	-	TRBD2	TRBV5-1	TRBJ2-5
TGTGCCAGCAGCTCTAGCCATGGACTAAACGCAGATACGCAGTATTTT	CASSSSHGLNADTQYF	many	-	TRBV7-9	TRBJ2-3
TGCGCCAGCAGCTCCCAGGGGGCCGGCGCAGATACGCAGTATTTT	CASSSQGAGADTQYF	many	TRBD1	TRBV5-1	TRBJ2-3
TGTGCCAGCAGTTCCACTAGCGGGGGGCATTTAGTGGCCAAAAACATTCAGTACTTC	CASSSTSGGHLVAKNIQYF	many	TRBD2	TRBV12-3/TRBV12-4	TRBJ2-4
TGCAGCGTTGCAGGGTTGGCCGGGGAGCTGTTTTTT	CSVAGLAGELFF	-	-	TRBV29-1	TRBJ2-2
TGCGCCAGCAGCCAAGAAACGCCCGAGCAGTTCTTC	CASSQETPEQFF	-	-	TRBV4-1	TRBJ2-1
TGCAGCGTTCGGCAGGGATGGGCGGGAGAGACCCAGTACTTC	CSVRQGWAGETQYF	many	-	TRBV29-1	TRBJ2-5
TGCAGTGCCTTGCCCCTGGGACTAGCCTACGAGCAGTACTTC	CSALPLGLAYEQYF	-	TRBD2	TRBV20-1	TRBJ2-7
TGTGCCAGCAGCGGGACAGGGATGAACTATGGCTACACCTTC	CASSGTGMNYGYTF	many	TRBD1	TRBV9	TRBJ1-2
TGCGCCAGCCGGGGGAGCGGGTACGAGCAGTTCTTC	CASRGSGYEQFF	-	-	TRBV5-1	TRBJ2-1
TGCAGTGCTAGAGATTTTGGGTGGGGGGACTATGGCTACACCTTC	CSARDFGWGDYGYTF	many	-	TRBV20-1	TRBJ1-2
TGTGCCAGCAGTTCTCGGGGGGGATTTACAGATACGCAGTATTTT	CASSSRGGFTDTQYF	many	TRBD2	TRBV6-5	TRBJ2-3
TGTGCCAGCAGTCCGACCGACAGCGGTACGCAGTATTTT	CASSPTDSGTQYF	many	-	TRBV27	TRBJ2-3
TGTGCCAGCAGCCAGGTCGGGACAGGCGATAACTATGGCTACACCTTC	CASSQVGTGDNYGYTF	many	TRBD1	TRBV4-2	TRBJ1-2
TGTGCCAGCAGCTTAGCGGCAGGGGGCAACAATCAGCCCCAGCATTTT	CASSLAAGGNNQPQHF	many	TRBD1	TRBV7-2	TRBJ1-5
TGTGCCAGCAGTTCATATCAACAGGGGTTCTTT	CASSSYQQGFF	-	TRBD1	TRBV12-3/TRBV12-4	TRBJ1-1
TGTGCCAGCAGTTTGCTAAACTATGGCTACACCTTC	CASSLLNYGYTF	few	-	TRBV28	TRBJ1-2
TGTGCCAGCAGTGAGAGGGCCCTTTCCTACGAGCAGTACTTC	CASSERALSYEQYF	-	-	TRBV2	TRBJ2-7
TGTGCCAGCAGGCACCCTCTCGGACAGGGGGGAACAGATACGCAGTATTTT	CASRHPLGQGGTDTQYF	few	TRBD1	TRBV12-3/TRBV12-4	TRBJ2-3
TGTGCCAGCAGCCAAGATCCCGGGGCGCTGAACACCGGGGAGCTGTTTTTT	CASSQDPGALNTGELFF	many	-	TRBV4-2	TRBJ2-2
TGCGCCAGCAGCGGCGGGAGCGAAAGCTCTGGGGCCAACGTCCTGACTTTC	CASSGGSESSGANVLTF	many	TRBD2	TRBV4-3	TRBJ2-6
TGTGCCAGCACCAAGGGGCCGAACACCGGGGAGCTGTTTTTT	CASTKGPNTGELFF	few	-	TRBV9	TRBJ2-2
TGCAGTGCTAGAGACCCCCACCGGAAAGGGACTAATGAAAAACTGTTTTTT	CSARDPHRKGTNEKLFF	few	-	TRBV20-1	TRBJ1-4
TGCGCCAGCAGGTCAGGACCCCAAGTTGGAGAGCAGTACTTC	CASRSGPQVGEQYF	few	-	TRBV5-1	TRBJ2-7
TGCAGCGTAGAGACTAGACAAGAGACCCAGTACTTC	CSVETRQETQYF	-	-	TRBV29-1	TRBJ2-5
TGTGCCAGCAGATTCCTAACAGGGGGTGCCACTGAAGCTTTCTTT	CASRFLTGGATEAFF	few	TRBD1	TRBV6-1	TRBJ1-1
TGTGCCAGCAGCCAAGGGGGGTCAGGTTACAATGAGCAGTTCTTC	CASSQGGSGYNEQFF	few	-	TRBV14	TRBJ2-1
TGCAGTGCTTTACAGGGGAACACTGAAGCTTTCTTT	CSALQGNTEAFF	many	-	TRBV20-1	TRBJ1-1
TGTGCCAGCAGTTACGAGGACAGCAATGAAAAACTGTTTTTT	CASSYEDSNEKLFF	many	-	TRBV6-6	TRBJ1-4
TGTGCCAGTAAGAGGTCGGGCTCCTACAATGAGCAGTTCTTC	CASKRSGSYNEQFF	-	-	TRBV19	TRBJ2-1
TGTGCCAGCAGCCAATCAGGGTCCGGCAATTCACCCCTCCACTTT	CASSQSGSGNSPLHF	-	-	TRBV7-3	TRBJ1-6
TGTGCCAGCAGCCAGGACTTCTCCTACGAGCAGTACTTC	CASSQDFSYEQYF	few	-	TRBV3-1	TRBJ2-7
TGCGCCAGCAGCTTGGAGGGCAACAATCAGCCCCAGCATTTT	CASSLEGNNQPQHF	few	-	TRBV5-1	TRBJ1-5
TGTGCCAGCAGCATAAGGGGGGCCGATGAAAAACTGTTTTTT	CASSIRGADEKLFF	many	-	TRBV5-6	TRBJ1-4
TGTGCCAGCAGCCAGGTGCTGACAGGCGATAGCAATCAGCCCCAGCATTTT	CASSQVLTGDSNQPQHF	few	-	TRBV4-2	TRBJ1-5
TGTGCCAGCAGGCAGAAAGGGTGGAATGAAAAACTGTTTTTT	CASRQKGWNEKLFF	few	-	TRBV12-3/TRBV12-4	TRBJ1-4
TGCAGTGCTAGAGTGTTTCCGACAGATACGCAGTATTTT	CSARVFPTDTQYF	many	-	TRBV20-1	TRBJ2-3
TGTGCCAGCCTACAGGGGCCCACAGATACGCAGTATTTT	CASLQGPTDTQYF	many	TRBD1	TRBV7-9	TRBJ2-3
TGCGCCAGCAGCTTGGGTTTATTATCGGGGGGCCTATACAATGAGCAGTTCTTC	CASSLGLLSGGLYNEQFF	few	-	TRBV5-1	TRBJ2-1
TGTGCCAGCAGTCGTCCCGGGACAGGGAAACCTGGCTACACCTTC	CASSRPGTGKPGYTF	many	TRBD1	TRBV12-3/TRBV12-4	TRBJ1-2
TGCGCCAGCAGCTTGGTTGAACGGGGCGGGGAGCTGTTTTTT	CASSLVERGGELFF	-	-	TRBV5-1	TRBJ2-2
TGCGCCAGCAGTGAGTCGGGTCGGACTGCGCAGTATTTT	CASSESGRTAQYF	few	-	TRBV10-2	TRBJ2-3
TGCGCCAGCGCTCCCCGGGGGCGACGGGCCACAGATACGCAGTATTTT	CASAPRGRRATDTQYF	few	-	TRBV5-1	TRBJ2-3